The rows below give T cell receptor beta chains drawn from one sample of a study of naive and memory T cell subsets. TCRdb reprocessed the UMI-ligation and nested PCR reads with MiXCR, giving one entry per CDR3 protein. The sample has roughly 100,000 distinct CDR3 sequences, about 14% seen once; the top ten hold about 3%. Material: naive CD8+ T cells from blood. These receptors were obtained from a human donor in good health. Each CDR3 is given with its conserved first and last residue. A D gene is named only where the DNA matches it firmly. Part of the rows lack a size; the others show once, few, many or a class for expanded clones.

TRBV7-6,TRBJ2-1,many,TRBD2,CASSLAGVAGVPNVRYNEQFF,TGTGCCAGCAGCTTAGCCGGGGTAGCGGGAGTCCCTAATGTGAGGTACAATGAGCAGTTCTTC
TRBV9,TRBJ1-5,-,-,CASSVASGNQPQHF,TGTGCCAGCAGCGTAGCGTCCGGGAATCAGCCCCAGCATTTT
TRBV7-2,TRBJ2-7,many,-,CASSEYSTFTYEQYF,TGTGCCAGCAGTGAATATTCCACCTTCACCTACGAGCAGTACTTC
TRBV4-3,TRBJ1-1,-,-,CASSQDWAGLNTEAFF,TGCGCCAGCAGCCAAGATTGGGCAGGGCTGAACACTGAAGCTTTCTTT
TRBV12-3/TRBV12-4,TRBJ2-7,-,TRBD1,CASGQGINYEQYF,TGTGCCAGCGGACAGGGGATAAACTACGAGCAGTACTTC
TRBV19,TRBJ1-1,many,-,CASSIAKNTEAFF,TGTGCCAGTAGTATTGCCAAGAACACTGAAGCTTTCTTT
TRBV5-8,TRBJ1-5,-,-,CASSLGWGDQPQHF,TGTGCCAGCAGCCTTGGATGGGGTGACCAGCCCCAGCATTTT
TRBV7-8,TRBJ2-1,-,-,CASRQSTAGVDVEQFF,TGTGCCAGCAGACAAAGCACTGCAGGGGTTGATGTTGAGCAGTTCTTC
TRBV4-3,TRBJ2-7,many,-,CASSQGRRTPYEQYF,TGCGCCAGCAGCCAAGGAAGGAGGACACCCTACGAGCAGTACTTC
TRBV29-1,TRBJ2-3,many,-,CSVAGGPSTDTQYF,TGCAGCGTTGCCGGGGGCCCCTCCACAGATACGCAGTATTTT
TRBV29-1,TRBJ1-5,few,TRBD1,CSTERQGRRGPQHF,TGCAGCACCGAACGACAGGGGCGGCGGGGGCCCCAGCATTTT
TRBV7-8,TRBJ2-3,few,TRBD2,CASSLARGGAVTDTQYF,TGTGCCAGCAGCTTAGCCCGCGGGGGGGCCGTCACAGATACGCAGTATTTT
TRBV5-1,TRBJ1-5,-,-,CASTPRWPQHF,TGCGCCAGCACCCCGAGGTGGCCCCAGCATTTT
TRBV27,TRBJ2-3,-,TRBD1,CASSLGQGYYTDTQYF,TGTGCCAGCAGTTTAGGACAGGGGTACTACACAGATACGCAGTATTTT
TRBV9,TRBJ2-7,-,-,CASSPGDRLAEQYF,TGTGCCAGCAGCCCCGGGGACCGGTTGGCCGAGCAGTACTTC
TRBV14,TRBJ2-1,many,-,CASSQDLGWDEQFF,TGTGCCAGCAGCCAAGACTTGGGATGGGATGAGCAGTTCTTC
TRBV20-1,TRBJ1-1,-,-,CSARDGYGENTEAFF,TGCAGTGCTAGAGATGGGTACGGGGAGAACACTGAAGCTTTCTTT
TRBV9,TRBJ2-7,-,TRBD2,CASSTSGTSGYEQYF,TGTGCCAGCAGCACCTCCGGGACTAGCGGGTACGAGCAGTACTTC
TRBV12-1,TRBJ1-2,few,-,CASSQAEDYGYTF,TGTGCCAGCAGCCAGGCAGAAGACTATGGCTACACCTTC
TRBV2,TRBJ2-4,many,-,CASSEADTALAKNIQYF,TGTGCCAGCAGTGAAGCTGACACGGCTCTAGCCAAAAACATTCAGTACTTC
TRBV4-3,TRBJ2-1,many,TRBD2,CASSQDFAGATYNEQFF,TGCGCCAGCAGCCAAGATTTTGCGGGAGCGACGTACAATGAGCAGTTCTTC
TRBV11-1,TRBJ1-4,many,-,CASSGSPTNEKLFF,TGTGCCAGCAGCGGAAGTCCAACTAATGAAAAACTGTTTTTT
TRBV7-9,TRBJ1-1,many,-,CASSSPTDNTEAFF,TGTGCCAGCAGTTCACCGACTGATAACACTGAAGCTTTCTTT
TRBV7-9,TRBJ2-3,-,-,CTSSLSSTDTQYF,TGTACCAGCAGCTTATCTAGCACAGATACGCAGTATTTT
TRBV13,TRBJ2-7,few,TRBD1,CASSIRTGTYEQYF,TGTGCCAGCAGCATCCGGACAGGGACCTACGAGCAGTACTTC
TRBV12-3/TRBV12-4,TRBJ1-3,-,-,CASSPISGNTIYF,TGTGCCAGCAGCCCTATCTCTGGAAACACCATATATTTT
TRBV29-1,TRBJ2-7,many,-,CSVINEAYEQYF,TGCAGCGTTATCAACGAGGCCTACGAGCAGTACTTC
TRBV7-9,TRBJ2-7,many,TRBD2,CASSPPGGGPYEQYF,TGTGCCAGCAGCCCACCCGGGGGAGGGCCATACGAGCAGTACTTC
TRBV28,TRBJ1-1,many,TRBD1,CASSPDRVNTEAFF,TGTGCCAGCAGTCCAGACAGGGTGAACACTGAAGCTTTCTTT
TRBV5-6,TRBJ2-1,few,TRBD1,CASSSGTGKRFF,TGTGCCAGCAGCTCCGGGACAGGGAAGCGGTTCTTC
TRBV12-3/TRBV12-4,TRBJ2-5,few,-,CASSLRAKETQYF,TGTGCCAGCAGTTTACGAGCTAAAGAGACCCAGTACTTC
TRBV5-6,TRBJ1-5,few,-,CASSSGSLQPQHF,TGTGCCAGCAGCTCCGGGAGTCTCCAGCCCCAGCATTTT
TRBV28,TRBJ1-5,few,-,CASSLSQNQPQHF,TGTGCCAGCAGTTTATCCCAGAATCAGCCCCAGCATTTT
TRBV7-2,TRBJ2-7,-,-,CASSLEDRPYEQYF,TGTGCCAGCAGCTTAGAGGACAGACCCTACGAGCAGTACTTC
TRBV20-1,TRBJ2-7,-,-,CSARDQDSYEQYF,TGCAGTGCTAGAGACCAGGACTCCTACGAGCAGTACTTC
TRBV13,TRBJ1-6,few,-,CASSLPVQPLHF,TGTGCCAGCAGCTTACCGGTCCAACCCCTCCACTTT
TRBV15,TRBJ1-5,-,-,CATSLRGRNQPQHF,TGTGCCACCAGTCTCCGGGGCCGCAATCAGCCCCAGCATTTT
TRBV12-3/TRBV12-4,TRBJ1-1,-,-,CASSQTSRVGMNTEAFF,TGTGCCAGCAGTCAAACGTCCAGGGTAGGGATGAACACTGAAGCTTTCTTT
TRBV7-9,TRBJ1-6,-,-,CASSSSGGPLHF,TGTGCCAGCAGCTCGAGCGGGGGACCCCTCCACTTT
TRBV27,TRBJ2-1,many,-,CASSPGAYNEQFF,TGTGCCAGCAGTCCGGGGGCCTACAATGAGCAGTTCTTC
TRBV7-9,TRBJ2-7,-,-,CASSSILGRNLYEQYF,TGTGCCAGCAGCTCCATCCTCGGGAGAAACCTTTACGAGCAGTACTTC
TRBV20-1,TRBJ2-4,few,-,CSARDPFVDIQYF,TGCAGTGCTAGAGATCCCTTTGTGGACATTCAGTACTTC
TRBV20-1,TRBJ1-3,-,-,CSARPNGLSGNTIYF,TGCAGTGCTAGACCAAACGGCCTCTCTGGAAACACCATATATTTT
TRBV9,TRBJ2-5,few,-,CASSPRAQETQYF,TGTGCCAGCAGCCCTAGGGCCCAAGAGACCCAGTACTTC
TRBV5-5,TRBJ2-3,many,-,CASIGVPDTQYF,TGTGCCAGTATCGGAGTCCCAGATACGCAGTATTTT
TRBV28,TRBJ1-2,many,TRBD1,CASSAAGTGERDGYTF,TGTGCCAGCAGTGCCGCCGGGACAGGGGAGAGAGATGGCTACACCTTC
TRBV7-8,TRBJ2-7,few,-,CASSFVAFPYEQYF,TGTGCCAGCAGCTTCGTAGCATTCCCCTACGAGCAGTACTTC
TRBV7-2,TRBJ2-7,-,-,CASSAGGSWRDQQYF,TGTGCCAGCAGCGCCGGAGGGAGTTGGAGGGATCAGCAGTACTTC
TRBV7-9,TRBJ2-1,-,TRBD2,CASSVSGGDNEQFF,TGTGCCAGCAGCGTTAGCGGGGGGGACAATGAGCAGTTCTTC
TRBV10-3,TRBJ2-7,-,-,CAIGGQGSSYEQYF,TGTGCCATCGGGGGGCAGGGATCGTCCTACGAGCAGTACTTC
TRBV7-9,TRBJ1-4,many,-,CASSFRQPRTVGSEKLFF,TGTGCCAGCAGCTTTAGACAGCCAAGGACAGTCGGGAGTGAAAAACTGTTTTTT
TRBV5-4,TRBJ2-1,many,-,CASSWADSYNEQFF,TGTGCCAGCAGCTGGGCGGACTCTTACAATGAGCAGTTCTTC
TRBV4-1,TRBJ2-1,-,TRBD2,CASSQVLAGGYNEQFF,TGCGCCAGCAGCCAAGTTCTAGCGGGAGGGTACAATGAGCAGTTCTTC
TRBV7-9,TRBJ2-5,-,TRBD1,CASSAGQGRETQYF,TGTGCCAGCAGCGCAGGACAGGGAAGGGAGACCCAGTACTTC
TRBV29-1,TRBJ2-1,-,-,CSVTMIHNEQFF,TGCAGCGTTACCATGATACACAATGAGCAGTTCTTC
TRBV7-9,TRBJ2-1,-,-,CASSLPGGLNEQFF,TGTGCCAGCAGCTTGCCGGGGGGCCTCAATGAGCAGTTCTTC
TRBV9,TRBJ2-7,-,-,CASSVGGFSYEQYF,TGTGCCAGCAGCGTAGGCGGTTTTTCCTACGAGCAGTACTTC
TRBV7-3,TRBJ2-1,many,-,CASSPDSMGEQFF,TGTGCCAGCAGCCCGGACAGTATGGGTGAGCAGTTCTTC
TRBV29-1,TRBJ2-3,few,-,CSVEASTDTQYF,TGCAGCGTTGAGGCTTCCACAGATACGCAGTATTTT